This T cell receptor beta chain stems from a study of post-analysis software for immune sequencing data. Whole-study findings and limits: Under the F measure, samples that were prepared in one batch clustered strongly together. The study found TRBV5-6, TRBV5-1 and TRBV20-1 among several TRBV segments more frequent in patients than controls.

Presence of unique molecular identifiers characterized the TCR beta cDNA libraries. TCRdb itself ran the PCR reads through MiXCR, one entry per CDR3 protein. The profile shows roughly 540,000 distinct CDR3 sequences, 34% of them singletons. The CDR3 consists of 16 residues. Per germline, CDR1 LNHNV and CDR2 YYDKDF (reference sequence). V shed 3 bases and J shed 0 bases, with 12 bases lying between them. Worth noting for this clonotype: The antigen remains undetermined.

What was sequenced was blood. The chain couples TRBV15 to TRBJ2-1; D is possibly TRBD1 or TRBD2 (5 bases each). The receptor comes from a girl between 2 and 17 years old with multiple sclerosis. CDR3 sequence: CATSSSGPSSYNEQFF. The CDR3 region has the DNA TGTGCCACCAGCAGCTCGGGGCCCAGCTCCTACAATGAGCAGTTCTTC.